What follows are 10 T cell receptor beta chains derived from one specimen sequenced in a study of control samples from healthy donors and cancer patients (dated by TCRdb to about 2020). The library was produced with the immunoSEQ multiplex PCR assay. TCRdb retrieved this table from immuneACCESS and kept in-frame rearrangements only. Not all clones are present; in checked studies, unresolved V genes account for under half, and no reason is known for the remainder. The sample table contains around 140,000 clones; only one count was recorded for under 95% of them. The ten largest clonotypes hold 10% to 15% of the sample. Material for sequencing was blood. The receptors come from a man aged 40-49 years in good health.

This chain uses TRBV6-6 with TRBJ2-2, with 12 bases lining up with TRBD1. J gave up 1 base and V 5 bases, and 14 bases lay outside the gene matches. CDR1 is MNHNY, CDR2 SVGAGI, per germline (reference sequence). The CDR3 covers 20 residues. The CDR3 DNA is TGTGCCAGCAGTCCTTGGCGCCCGGGACAGGGGGCGGGGAACACCGGGGAGCTGTTTTTT. Translation: CASSPWRPGQGAGNTGELFF.

This chain connects TRBV7-2 to TRBJ1-3, with D possibly matching TRBD1 (5 bases). The CDR3 is 16 residues long. Germline assignment: CDR1 SGHTA and CDR2 FQGNSA. V lost 2 bases to trimming and J lost 2 bases, with 13 bases between them. CDR3 amino acids: CASSLFLGPPGNTIYF. The CDR3 DNA reads TGTGCCAGCAGCTTATTTCTGGGGCCTCCTGGAAACACCATATATTTT.

This sequence joins TRBV7-9 and TRBJ2-1; maybe TRBD2 (5 bases). The germline V gene has CDR1 SEHNR and CDR2 FQNEAQ (reference sequence). The CDR3 is 15 residues long. V was pared by 5 bases and J by 8 bases, with 19 bases between. The CDR3, as DNA: TGTGCCAGCAGCCAACCTGGTAGAGGGTTACATGAGCAGTTCTTC. Its translation: CASSQPGRGLHEQFF.

V is TRBV27 and J is TRBJ1-5, with TRBD1 matching over 7 bases. CDR3 length equals 16 residues. V dropped 5 bases and J dropped 0; count of bases not matched to a gene: 7. Germline values: CDR1 MNHEY, CDR2 SMNVEV (reference sequence). CDR3 loop: CASSALDRTSNQPQHF. CDR3 DNA sequence: TGTGCCAGCAGTGCATTGGACAGGACTAGCAATCAGCCCCAGCATTTT.

The rearrangement uses TRBV9 and TRBJ1-1; D is uncertain. This CDR3 spans 15 amino acids. Trimming removed 3 bases at V and 3 bases at J, with 15 bases between. Germline CDR1 SGDLS, CDR2 YYNGEE. The CDR3 sequence: CASSAPGTLDTEAFF. The DNA for the CDR3 is TGTGCCAGCAGCGCCCCTGGAACGTTGGACACTGAAGCTTTCTTT.

The rearrangement uses TRBV5-1 and TRBJ1-6; a weak D match, TRBD1 (5 bases). V lost 3 bases and J 5 bases, leaving 9 bases between the germline ends. This CDR3 spans 14 amino acids. Germline CDR1 reads SGHRS; CDR2 reads YFSETQ. The CDR3 sequence is CASSSTANNSPLHF. The CDR3 nucleotides are TGCGCCAGCAGCTCGACAGCAAATAATTCACCCCTCCACTTT.

The V and J genes are TRBV7-2 and TRBJ2-1; D is ambiguous. The CDR3 runs 17 residues. CDR1 is SGHTA and CDR2 is FQGNSA in the germline V gene. Trimming shortened V by 5 bases and J by 0 bases, and 17 bases separated the two germline ends. CDR3 loop: CASSPLGWASSYNEQFF. The CDR3 DNA follows: TGTGCCAGCAGCCCCTTGGGTTGGGCGAGCTCCTACAATGAGCAGTTCTTC.

This clone was counted between two and nine times. The genes are TRBV10-1 and TRBJ2-7; D is uncertain. V lost 2 bases to trimming and J lost 7 bases, with 18 bases between them. In germline, CDR1 is WNHNN, CDR2 SYGVQD (reference sequence). The CDR3 contains 15 residues. The CDR3 sequence: CASSETPGRSVEQYF. The CDR3 DNA reads TGCGCCAGCAGTGAGACACCTGGACGGAGCGTAGAGCAGTACTTC.

The sample holds one count of this clone. The chain joins TRBV5-5 to TRBJ1-1; D gene unclear. Germline V gene sequence: CDR1 SGHKS, CDR2 YYEKEE (reference sequence). The V end lost 2 bases, the J end lost 0 bases, and 20 bases lay between the germline ends. CDR3 length: 18 amino acids. CDR3 sequence (DNA): TGTGCCAGCAGCTTTCCCCAATCTCGAAGAGAAATGAACACTGAAGCTTTCTTT. Residues: CASSFPQSRREMNTEAFF.

The V and J genes are TRBV6-6 and TRBJ2-1; D unclear. Trimming took off 8 bases at V and 7 bases at J, with 12 bases between the two ends. The germline V gene encodes CDR1 MNHNY and CDR2 SVGAGI (reference sequence). The CDR3 covers 12 residues. The CDR3 region has the DNA TGTGCCAGCGTCGGTGGTGGTAATGAGCAGTTCTTC. Translation gives CASVGGGNEQFF.